This TCR beta chain was retrieved from a study of cytomegalovirus exposure and HLA in healthy donors. V was pared by 7 bases and J by 3 bases, with 26 bases of the junction left unmatched. This CDR3 has 20 amino acids. The germline CDR1 and CDR2 sequences are SGHVS and FNYEAQ. Researchers ran the PCR with 60 Vbeta and 13 Jbeta primers. Only in-frame clones appear in the TCRdb table, and some are missing; sequencing was by immunoSEQ multiplex PCR. Here the sample spans around 180,000 clones, around 85% being singletons. Sample: PBMCs. This receptor was obtained from a boy younger than 10 in good health and CMV-seronegative. The chain joins TRBV7-6 to TRBJ2-7; 8 bases align to TRBD2. CDR3 protein: CASTPLVGGGRLRGVYEQYF. The CDR3 coding sequence is TGTGCCAGCACCCCCTTAGTCGGGGGGGGCCGGCTGCGGGGGGTCTACGAGCAGTACTTC.